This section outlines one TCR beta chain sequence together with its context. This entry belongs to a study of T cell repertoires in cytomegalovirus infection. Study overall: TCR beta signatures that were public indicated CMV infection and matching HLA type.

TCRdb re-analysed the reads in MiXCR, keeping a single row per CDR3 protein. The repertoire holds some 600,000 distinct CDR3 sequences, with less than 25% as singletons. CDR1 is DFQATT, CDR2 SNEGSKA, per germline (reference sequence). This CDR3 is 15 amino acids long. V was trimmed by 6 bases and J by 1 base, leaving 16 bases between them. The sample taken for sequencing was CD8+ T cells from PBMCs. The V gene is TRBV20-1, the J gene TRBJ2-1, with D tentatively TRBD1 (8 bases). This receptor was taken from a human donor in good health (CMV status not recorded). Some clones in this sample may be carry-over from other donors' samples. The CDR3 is CSAPGGGGSYNEQFF. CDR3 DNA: TGCAGTGCCCCAGGGGGCGGGGGATCCTACAATGAGCAGTTCTTC.